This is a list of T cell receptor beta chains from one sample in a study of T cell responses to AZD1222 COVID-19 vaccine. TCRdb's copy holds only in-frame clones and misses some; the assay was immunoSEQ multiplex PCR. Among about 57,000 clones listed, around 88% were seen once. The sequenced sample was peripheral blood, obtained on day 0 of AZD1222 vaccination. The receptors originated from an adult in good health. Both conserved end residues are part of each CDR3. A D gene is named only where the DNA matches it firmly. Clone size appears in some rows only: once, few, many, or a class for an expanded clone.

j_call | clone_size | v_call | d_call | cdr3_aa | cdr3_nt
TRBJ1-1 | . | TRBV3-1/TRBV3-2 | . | CASSQGPQGATEAFF | TGTGCCAGCAGCCAAGGGCCCCAGGGTGCCACTGAAGCTTTCTTT
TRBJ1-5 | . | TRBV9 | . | CASGVGDQPQHF | TGTGCCAGCGGGGTGGGGGATCAGCCCCAGCATTTT
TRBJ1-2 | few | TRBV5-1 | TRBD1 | CASSFRQGGYGYTF | TGCGCCAGCAGCTTTAGACAGGGTGGCTATGGCTACACCTTC
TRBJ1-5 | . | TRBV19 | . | CARVNRSQPQHF | TGTGCCAGGGTAAATAGGAGTCAGCCCCAGCATTTT
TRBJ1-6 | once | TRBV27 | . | CASSFVGAPLHF | TGTGCCAGCAGTTTTGTGGGAGCCCCCCTCCACTTT
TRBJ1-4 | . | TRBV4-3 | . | CASSQGGARWEKLFF | TGCGCCAGCAGCCAAGGCGGAGCGAGGTGGGAAAAACTGTTTTTT
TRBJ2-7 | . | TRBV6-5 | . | CASSYSADMGEQYF | TGTGCCAGCAGTTACTCGGCCGATATGGGGGAGCAGTACTTC
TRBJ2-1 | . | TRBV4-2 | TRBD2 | CASSPESPSGRKRGFGEQFF | TGTGCCAGCAGCCCCGAATCCCCTAGCGGGAGGAAAAGGGGCTTTGGTGAGCAGTTCTTC
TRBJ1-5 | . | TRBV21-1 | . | CASSQRVDRPNSNQPQHF | TGTGCCAGCAGCCAAAGGGTGGACAGACCTAATAGCAATCAGCCCCAGCATTTT
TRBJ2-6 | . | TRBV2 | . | CASSEGRISGANVLTF | TGTGCCAGCAGTGAGGGTAGGATATCTGGGGCCAACGTCCTGACTTTC
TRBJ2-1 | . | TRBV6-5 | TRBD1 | CASNLRTGVNEQFF | TGTGCCAGCAACCTTCGGACAGGGGTTAATGAGCAGTTCTTC
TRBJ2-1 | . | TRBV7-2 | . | CASSSLVVEQFF | TGTGCCAGCAGCTCCTTGGTGGTTGAGCAGTTCTTC
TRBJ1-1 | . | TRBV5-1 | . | CASRTEGGTEAFF | TGCGCCAGCAGAACGGAGGGGGGTACTGAAGCTTTCTTT
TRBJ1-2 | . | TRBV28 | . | CASSRQDRAYGYTF | TGTGCCAGCAGTCGTCAGGACAGAGCTTATGGCTACACCTTC
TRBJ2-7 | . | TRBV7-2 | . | CASSLTGLGYYEQYF | TGTGCCAGCAGCTTAACAGGGTTGGGGTACTACGAGCAGTACTTC
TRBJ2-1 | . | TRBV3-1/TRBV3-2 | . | CASSTLHNEQFF | TGTGCCAGCAGCACATTACACAATGAGCAGTTCTTC
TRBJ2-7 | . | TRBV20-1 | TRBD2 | CSASSSGRSSYEQYF | TGCAGTGCTAGTTCCAGCGGGAGGAGCTCCTACGAGCAGTACTTC
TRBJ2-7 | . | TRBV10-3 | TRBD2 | CAITGSREDEQYF | TGTGCCATCACCGGGTCGCGGGAGGACGAGCAGTACTTC
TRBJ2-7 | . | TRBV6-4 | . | CASSDGYPAEQYF | TGTGCCAGCAGTGACGGCTACCCCGCCGAGCAGTACTTC
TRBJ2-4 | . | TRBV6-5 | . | CASTRLFENIQYF | TGTGCCAGCACACGGCTGTTCGAAAACATTCAGTACTTC
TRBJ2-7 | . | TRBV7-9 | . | CASSLGPTSTGYEQYF | TGTGCCAGCAGCTTAGGACCAACTAGTACAGGCTACGAGCAGTACTTC
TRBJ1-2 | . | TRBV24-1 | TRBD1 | CASSAGQLYGYTF | TGTGCCTCCTCGGCGGGACAGCTCTATGGCTACACCTTC
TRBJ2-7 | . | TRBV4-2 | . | CASSLGGGSYEQYF | TGTGCCAGCAGCTTAGGAGGGGGCTCGTACGAGCAGTACTTC
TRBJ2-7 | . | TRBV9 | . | CASSQRPNGDYEQYF | TGTGCCAGCAGCCAACGTCCGAACGGAGACTACGAGCAGTACTTC
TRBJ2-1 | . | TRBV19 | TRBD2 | CASSRLAGDLGNEQFF | TGTGCCAGTAGTCGACTAGCGGGGGACCTGGGGAATGAGCAGTTCTTC
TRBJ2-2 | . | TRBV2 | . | CASSERAGVTGELFF | TGTGCCAGCAGTGAAAGGGCTGGCGTCACCGGGGAGCTGTTTTTT
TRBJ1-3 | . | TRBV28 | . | CASIPQGSGNTIYF | TGTGCCAGCATCCCGCAGGGCTCGGGAAACACCATATATTTT
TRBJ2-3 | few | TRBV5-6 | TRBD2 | CASSFGLALGPTDTQYF | TGTGCCAGCAGCTTCGGACTAGCCCTCGGGCCCACAGATACGCAGTATTTT
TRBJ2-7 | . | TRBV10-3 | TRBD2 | CAISGRQGGERYEQYF | TGTGCCATCAGTGGTAGGCAGGGAGGGGAGAGATACGAGCAGTACTTC
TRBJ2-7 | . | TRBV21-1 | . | CASSKLSPELSGTDSYEQYF | TGTGCCAGCAGCAAACTGAGCCCAGAACTCTCGGGGACAGATTCCTACGAGCAGTACTTC
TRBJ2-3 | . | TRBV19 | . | CASSIPPDTQYF | TGTGCCAGTAGTATACCCCCAGATACGCAGTATTTT
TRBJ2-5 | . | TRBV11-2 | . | CASSFLGAREETQYF | TGTGCCAGCAGCTTCCTAGGTGCCAGGGAGGAGACCCAGTACTTC
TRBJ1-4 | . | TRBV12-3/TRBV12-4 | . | CASSWGPRGKLFF | TGTGCCAGCAGCTGGGGCCCGAGGGGGAAACTGTTTTTT
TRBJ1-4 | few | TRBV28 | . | CASSTGKASEKLFF | TGTGCCAGCAGTACAGGGAAGGCGAGTGAAAAACTGTTTTTT
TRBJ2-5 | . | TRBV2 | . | CASSRDQGETQYF | TGTGCCAGCAGCCGCGATCAGGGAGAGACCCAGTACTTC
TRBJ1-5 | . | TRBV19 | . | CASTPGVEGNQPQHF | TGTGCCAGTACGCCGGGGGTGGAGGGCAATCAGCCCCAGCATTTT
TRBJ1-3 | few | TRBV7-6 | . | CASSFLQTPSSGNTIYF | TGTGCCAGCAGCTTCCTTCAGACGCCAAGCTCTGGAAACACCATATATTTT
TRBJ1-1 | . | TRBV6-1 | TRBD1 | CASSEAVTGSWGSTEAFF | TGTGCCAGCAGTGAAGCGGTGACAGGGTCCTGGGGCAGCACTGAAGCTTTCTTT
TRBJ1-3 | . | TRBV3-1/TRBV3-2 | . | CASSPRRQVSGNTIYF | TGTGCCAGTTCTCCCCGGCGACAGGTCTCTGGAAACACCATATATTTT
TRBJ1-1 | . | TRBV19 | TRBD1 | CASDYAGGGTEAFF | TGTGCCAGTGACTACGCAGGGGGCGGCACTGAAGCTTTCTTT
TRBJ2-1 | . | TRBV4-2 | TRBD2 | CASSPRQAGGLDEQFF | TGTGCCAGCAGCCCTAGGCAGGCGGGAGGGTTGGATGAGCAGTTCTTC
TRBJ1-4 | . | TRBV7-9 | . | CASSLYLGMPDEKLFF | TGTGCCAGCAGCTTATATCTGGGGATGCCCGATGAAAAACTGTTTTTT
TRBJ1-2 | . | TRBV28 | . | CASRNLGRGYTF | TGTGCCAGCAGGAACCTAGGAAGAGGCTACACCTTC
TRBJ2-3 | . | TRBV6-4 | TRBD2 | CASRDTGTSGTQYF | TGTGCCAGCAGGGATACCGGGACTAGCGGAACGCAGTATTTT